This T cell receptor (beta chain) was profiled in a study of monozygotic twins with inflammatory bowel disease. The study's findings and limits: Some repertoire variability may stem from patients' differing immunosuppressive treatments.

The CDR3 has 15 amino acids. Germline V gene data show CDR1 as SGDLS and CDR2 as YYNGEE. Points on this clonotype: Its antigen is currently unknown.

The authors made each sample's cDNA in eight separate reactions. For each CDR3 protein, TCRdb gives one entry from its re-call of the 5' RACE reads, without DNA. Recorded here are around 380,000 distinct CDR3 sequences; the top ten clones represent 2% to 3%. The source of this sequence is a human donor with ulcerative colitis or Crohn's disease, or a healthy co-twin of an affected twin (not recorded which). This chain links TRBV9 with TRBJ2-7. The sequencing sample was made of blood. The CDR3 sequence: CASSVAIGSSYEQYF.